The clone carrying this TCR beta chain appeared a few times. Its antigen is not identified. This sample was included in a study of T-cell memory formation after mild COVID-19. This CDR3 contains 14 residues. Germline CDR1 is SEHNR and CDR2 is FQNEAQ (reference sequence). V was clipped by 4 bases and J by 6 bases, with 10 bases between them. TCR alpha and TCR beta cDNA libraries carrying sample barcodes and UMIs were produced by 5'RACE using constant-segment primers. TCRdb ran MiXCR on the 5' RACE reads and lists one entry per CDR3 protein. This table has around 220,000 distinct CDR3 sequences, roughly 15% appearing once. Overall study findings and caveats: The study detected some responding clones in pre-infection memory, suggesting cross-reactive memory joined.

This receptor was obtained from a man younger than 35 who had mild COVID-19 (a few samples of this study predate the infection). Cell type and time point are not known. This chain uses TRBV7-9 with TRBJ1-6, with D uncertain. The specimen was PBMCs or a T cell subset sorted from them (not recorded which). CDR3 sequence reads: CASSYGVANSPLHF. Written as DNA, the CDR3 is TGTGCCAGCAGCTACGGAGTAGCTAATTCACCCCTCCACTTT.